This T cell receptor beta chain was identified in a study of T cell responses to AZD1222 COVID-19 vaccine (dated by TCRdb to 2020 to 2023). Context from the whole study: A total of around 240 trial participants underwent TCR sequencing, of whom about 210 received two doses of AZD1222 and around 26 received two doses of the MenACWY control vaccine. Trial participants were enrolled by age into 18-55, 56-69 and 70-plus year subgroups, with 148, 28 and 57 TCR-sequenced participants respectively. Study-level results and caveats: After two AZD1222 doses, both the breadth and the depth of spike-specific TCRs were significantly higher than at day 0 and than in MenACWY recipients. Because no day 14 peak-response samples were available, the repertoires could be characterized only after the peak T cell response. Vaccine-associated CD4 TCRs spanned the whole spike protein, with dominant responses in regions 160-218 and 743-854. Participants were mostly white British and included more females than males, and it was suggested by the authors that clonal diversity may have been underestimated. Only five to seven AZD1222 recipients were SARS-CoV-2 seropositive at baseline, limiting conclusions about previously exposed vaccinees. Reportedly, close to half of the unique spike-specific TCRs recognized epitopes lying outside the regions that are mutated in the B.1.351 and B.1.1.7 variants. In the small 56-69-year group, the increase in depth fell short of significance, most likely because of low power.

Interpreted using the paper, the time point label stands for: about 28 days (+/-7) after the second vaccine dose. AZD1222 recipients given second doses at about 4 weeks or at about 12 weeks were pooled, since spike-specific TCR depth and breadth were not found to differ between the two schedules. Samples from vaccinated people were obtained from the UK trials COV001 and COV002, which included a single-blind randomized controlled phase 2/3 trial of AZD1222 (ChAdOx1 nCoV-19) in healthy adults. For TCRbeta chain sequencing, PBMC samples from trial participants were taken at day 0 and at day 28 after the second dose. The CDR3 regions of human TCRbeta chains were analyzed by immunosequencing. The source study handled its data this way. Repertoire TCRs were checked for matches against a reference library of SARS-CoV-2-specific TCRs that had been generated using the MIRA antigen-specificity platform. Breadth was defined as the fraction of unique TCRs that were SARS-CoV-2-associated. Depth was defined as the fraction of total T cells that were SARS-CoV-2-associated. Using the MIRA data, each spike-specific TCR was assigned both to the spike region to which the TCR was reactive and to a CD4 or CD8 class. Log10-transformed breadth and depth values were compared by one-way ANOVA with Sidak's multiple comparisons tests. The immuneACCESS repertoire file appears here via TCRdb, limited to in-frame rearrangements. These files lack a portion of the clones; in checked studies, under half of the deficit traces to unresolved V genes, and the cause of the others is not known. V and J calls plus clone size are reproduced from that table; the DNA served to infer D and trimming. The table for this sample lists approximately 140,000 clones; roughly nine tenths of them were counted only once. The ten biggest clones cover approximately 3.9% of the sample.

V loses 3 bases of germline sequence and J loses 0 bases, and the interval between the two ends is 10 bases. CDR3 length: 15 amino acids, cysteine to phenylalanine. Left in the record is the CDR3 DNA by itself, 45 bases read in frame from the first base. From the germline V gene, CDR1 is KGHSH and CDR2 is LQKENI. For this clone: Its antigen has not been determined. Within one base of it there is no much larger clone, and no base qualities were kept.

The chain was built from TRBV18 and TRBJ2-3, and TRBD2 may be the D gene, going by 6 matching bases. The source is an adult who received the AZD1222 COVID-19 vaccine. The source was peripheral blood, collected 28 days after the second AZD1222 dose. CDR3 sequence: CASSPAAGSTDTQYF. The DNA is TGTGCCAGCTCACCGGCGGCGGGGAGCACAGATACGCAGTATTTT. The reference TRBV18 and TRBJ2-3 proteins fill in what lies around the CDR3, so the full variable domain reads NAGVMQNPRHLVRRRGQEARLRCSPMKGHSHVYWYRQLPEEGLKFMVYLQKENIIDESGMPKERFSAEFPKEGPSILRIQQVVRGDSAAYFCASSPAAGSTDTQYFGPGTRLTVL.